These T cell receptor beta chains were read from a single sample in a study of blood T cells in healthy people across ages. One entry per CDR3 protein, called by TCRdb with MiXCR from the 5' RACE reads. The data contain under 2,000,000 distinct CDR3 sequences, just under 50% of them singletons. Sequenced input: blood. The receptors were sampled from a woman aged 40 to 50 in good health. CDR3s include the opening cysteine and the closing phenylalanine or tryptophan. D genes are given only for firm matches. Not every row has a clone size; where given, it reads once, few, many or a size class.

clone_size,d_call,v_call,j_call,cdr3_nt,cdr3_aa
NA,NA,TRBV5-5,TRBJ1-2,TGTGCCAGCAGCTCTACGGGGGGAGGCAATGGCTACACCTTC,CASSSTGGGNGYTF
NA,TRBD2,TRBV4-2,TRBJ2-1,TGTGCCAGCAGCCCGGGACTAGCGGGGAGTGGTGAGCAGTTCTTC,CASSPGLAGSGEQFF
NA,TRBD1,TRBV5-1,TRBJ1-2,TGCGCCAGCAGCTTAGGGACAGGGAGGGCCGATTATGGCTACACCTTC,CASSLGTGRADYGYTF
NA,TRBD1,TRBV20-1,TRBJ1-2,TGCAGTGCCAAGAACCGGGACAGGGATATCTATGGCTACACCTTC,CSAKNRDRDIYGYTF
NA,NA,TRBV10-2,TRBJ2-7,TGCGCCAGCAGTCCTCCAGGGGGTGGAGGGTACGAGCAGTACTTC,CASSPPGGGGYEQYF
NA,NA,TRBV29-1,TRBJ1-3,TGCAGCGTGTTGGCAGGACAGCATCTTGGAAACACCATATATTTT,CSVLAGQHLGNTIYF
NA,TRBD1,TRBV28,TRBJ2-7,TGTGCCAGCAGTTTAAGGACAGGGGGGTGGACCTACGAGCAGTACTTC,CASSLRTGGWTYEQYF
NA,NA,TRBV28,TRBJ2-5,TGTGCCAGCAGTTTTGGTAGCAACTTGGGAGAGACCCAGTACTTC,CASSFGSNLGETQYF
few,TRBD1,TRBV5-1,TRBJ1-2,TGCGCCAGCAGCTCCGGACAGGTCCTTTTAGGCTACACCTTC,CASSSGQVLLGYTF
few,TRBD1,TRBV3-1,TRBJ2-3,TGTGCCAGCAGTGAGGGACAGGCGTCCACAGATACGCAGTATTTT,CASSEGQASTDTQYF
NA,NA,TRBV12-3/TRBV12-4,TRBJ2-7,TGTGCCAGCAGTTTTTACAGCAGAGCCTACGAGCAGTACTTC,CASSFYSRAYEQYF
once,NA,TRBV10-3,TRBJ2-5,TGTGCCATCAGTGAGCTGGAGCAAGAGACCCAGTACTTC,CAISELEQETQYF
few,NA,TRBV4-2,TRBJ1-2,TGTGCCAGCAGCCAAGTTACTGAGGCAAGCGGCTACACCTTC,CASSQVTEASGYTF
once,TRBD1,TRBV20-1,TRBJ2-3,TGCAGTGCTAGACCGGGACAGGGGGCAGGAGATACGCAGTATTTT,CSARPGQGAGDTQYF
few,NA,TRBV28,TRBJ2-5,TGTGCCAGCAGTTCACGACATACACCCCAAGAGACCCAGTACTTC,CASSSRHTPQETQYF
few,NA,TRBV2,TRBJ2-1,TGTGCCAGCAGTGAAGAAGGCTTCAATGAGCAGTTCTTC,CASSEEGFNEQFF
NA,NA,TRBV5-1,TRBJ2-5,TGCGCCAGCAGCTCGGCCTTAGGCCGCAGGACCTACCAAGAGACCCAGTACTTC,CASSSALGRRTYQETQYF
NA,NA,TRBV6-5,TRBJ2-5,TGTGCCAGCAGTTACTATGATGGACAAGAGACCCAGTACTTC,CASSYYDGQETQYF
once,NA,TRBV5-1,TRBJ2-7,TGCGCCAGCAGCTTGGCCTCGCGGTTACGGGGCGAGCAGTACTTC,CASSLASRLRGEQYF
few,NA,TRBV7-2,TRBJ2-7,TGTGCCAGCAGCTTGGACGGGGGTTACAATGAGCAGTACTTC,CASSLDGGYNEQYF
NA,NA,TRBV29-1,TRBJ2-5,TGCAGCGGCCGGGACACGAGAGAGACCCAGTACTTC,CSGRDTRETQYF
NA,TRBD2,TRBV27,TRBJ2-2,TGTGCCAGCAGTTCCATAACGGGGGGCGGGAGGGTGCTGTTTTTT,CASSSITGGGRVLFF
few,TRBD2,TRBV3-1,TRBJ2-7,TGTGCCAGCAGCCTGCAGCGGGGGACCTCCTACGAGCAGTACTTC,CASSLQRGTSYEQYF
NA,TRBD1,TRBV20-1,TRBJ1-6,TGCAGTGCTAGATCAGACAGGGATAATTCACCCCTCCACTTT,CSARSDRDNSPLHF
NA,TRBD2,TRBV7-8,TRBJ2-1,TGTGCCTCCCTGGGAGGGATGAGCAATGAGCAGTTCTTC,CASLGGMSNEQFF
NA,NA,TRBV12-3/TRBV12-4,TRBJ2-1,TGTGCCAGCAGTTTAGCAGGGAGACGGGGGCTCAGGCGGCAGTTCTTC,CASSLAGRRGLRRQFF
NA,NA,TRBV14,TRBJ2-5,TGTGCCAGCAGCCAAGATCTGATCCGAAGAGAGACCCAGTACTTC,CASSQDLIRRETQYF
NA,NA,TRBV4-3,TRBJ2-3,TGCGCCAGCAGCCAAGATTTGGGCGGGGAAAGCACAGATACGCAGTATTTT,CASSQDLGGESTDTQYF
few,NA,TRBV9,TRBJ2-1,TGTGCCAGCAGCGCCGGGGGATACAATGAGCAGTTCTTC,CASSAGGYNEQFF
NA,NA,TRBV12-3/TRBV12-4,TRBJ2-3,TGTGCCAGCAGTTTGGACGGCGATGGTGCAGATACGCAGTATTTT,CASSLDGDGADTQYF
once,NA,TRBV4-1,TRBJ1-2,TGCGCCAGCAGCCAAGAGACCGGACTGAACTATGGCTACACCTTC,CASSQETGLNYGYTF
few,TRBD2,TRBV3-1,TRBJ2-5,TGTGCCAGCAGCCAGGTAGCGGGGGGGCAGAACCAAGAGACCCAGTACTTC,CASSQVAGGQNQETQYF
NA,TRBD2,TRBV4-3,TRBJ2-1,TGCGCCAGCAGCTGGACTAGCGGGGATAGCTCCTACAATGAGCAGTTCTTC,CASSWTSGDSSYNEQFF
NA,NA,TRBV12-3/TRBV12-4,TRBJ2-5,TGTGCCAGCAAATCGGAGACCCAGTACTTC,CASKSETQYF
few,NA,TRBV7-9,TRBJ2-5,TGTGCCAGCGTACTAGTGGTTCAAGAGACCCAGTACTTC,CASVLVVQETQYF
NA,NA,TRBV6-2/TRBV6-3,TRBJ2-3,TGTGCCAGCAGTTACCAAACCGTAGGGGTGAAGACAGATACGCAGTATTTT,CASSYQTVGVKTDTQYF
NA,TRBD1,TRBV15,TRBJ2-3,TGTGCCACCAGCAGAGCCGGGACAGGGATTACAGATACGCAGTATTTT,CATSRAGTGITDTQYF
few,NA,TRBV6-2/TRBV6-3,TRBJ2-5,TGTGCCAGCAGTTACTCGAGGGGCATTGCAGGGATCCCAGAGACCCAGTACTTC,CASSYSRGIAGIPETQYF
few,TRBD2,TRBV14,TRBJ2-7,TGTGCCAGCAGCCATTTTGGGAAACTAGCGGGGTACGAGCAGTACTTC,CASSHFGKLAGYEQYF
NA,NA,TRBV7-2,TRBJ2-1,TGTGCCAGCAGCTTACGTACAGGCGACCTTGAAAATGAGCAGTTCTTC,CASSLRTGDLENEQFF
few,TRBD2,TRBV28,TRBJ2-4,TGTGCCAGCAGTTTCGGGGCTAGCGGGAAAGCCAAAAACATTCAGTACTTC,CASSFGASGKAKNIQYF
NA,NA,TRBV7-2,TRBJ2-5,TGTGCCAGCAGCTTAGGTGGCGGGGTGTGGGAGACCCAGTACTTC,CASSLGGGVWETQYF
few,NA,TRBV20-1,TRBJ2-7,TGCAGTGCTACGGTCTTGTTGGACGAGCAGTACTTC,CSATVLLDEQYF
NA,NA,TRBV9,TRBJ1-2,TGTGCCAGCAGCGTAGAGACAGTTAACTATGGCTACACCTTC,CASSVETVNYGYTF
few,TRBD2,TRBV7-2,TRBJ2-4,TGTGCCAGCAGCTTAGACCTAGCGGGGAGGGAGCAGTACTTC,CASSLDLAGREQYF
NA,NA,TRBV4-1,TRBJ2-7,TGCGCCAGCAGCCAAAATTCCGGGACCGTCTCCTACAATGAGCAGTACTTC,CASSQNSGTVSYNEQYF
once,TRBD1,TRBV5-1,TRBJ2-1,TGCGCCAGCAGCCAAACGCGGACAGGGGCCTACAATGAGCAGTTCTTC,CASSQTRTGAYNEQFF
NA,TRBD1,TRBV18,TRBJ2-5,TGTGCCAGCTCACCATGGGGACAGAAAGAGACCCAGTACTTC,CASSPWGQKETQYF
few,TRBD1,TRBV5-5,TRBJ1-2,TGTGCCAGCAGCTCCGGACAGGGGGTTGATTATGGCTACACCTTC,CASSSGQGVDYGYTF
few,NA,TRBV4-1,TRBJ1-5,TGCGCCAGCAGCCAAGATGATAAAGGGGCTCAGCCCCAGCATTTT,CASSQDDKGAQPQHF
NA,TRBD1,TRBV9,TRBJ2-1,TGTGCCAGCAGCGGCCGGGACAGGTCCTACAATGAGCAGTTCTTC,CASSGRDRSYNEQFF
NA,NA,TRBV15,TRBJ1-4,TGTGCCACCAGCAGAGGAGGGACCAGTGAAAAACTGTTTTTT,CATSRGGTSEKLFF
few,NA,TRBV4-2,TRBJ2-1,TGTGCCAGCAGCCAAGTCTCGACCTCCTACAATGAGCAGTTCTTC,CASSQVSTSYNEQFF
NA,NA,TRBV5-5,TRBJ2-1,TGTGCCAGCAGCTCAGGTAACCGCGGCAGTGAGCAGTTCTTC,CASSSGNRGSEQFF
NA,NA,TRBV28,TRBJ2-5,TGTGCCAGCAGTTTTCATCCCAGGAGAGAGACCCAGTACTTC,CASSFHPRRETQYF
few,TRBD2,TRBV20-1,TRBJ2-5,TGCAGTGCTAGACCCGAACCGGGGGGAGAGACCCAGTACTTC,CSARPEPGGETQYF